These T cell receptor beta chains were read from a single sample in a study of T cell changes during pregnancy in multiple sclerosis. TCRdb's copy holds only in-frame clones and misses some; the assay was immunoSEQ multiplex PCR. The table shows some 83,000 clones, with around 93% occurring only once. The starting material was PBMCs, obtained in the first trimester of pregnancy. These TCRs come from a female donor in good health, serving as a control in a pregnancy study. Some clones in this sample may be carry-over from other donors' samples. Each CDR3 is given with its conserved first and last residue. D genes are given only for firm matches. Clone size is stated in some rows and not others, as once, few, many or a class when expanded.

clone_size	d_call	v_call	j_call	cdr3_nt	cdr3_aa
.	.	TRBV5-6	TRBJ1-1	TGTGCCAGCAGCTTGGGGCCGGGTGAAGCTTTCTTT	CASSLGPGEAFF
.	TRBD2	TRBV11-2	TRBJ2-5	TGTGCCAGCAGGGCGGAGGGACTAGCGGGGGTTACTACCCAGTACTTC	CASRAEGLAGVTTQYF
.	TRBD1	TRBV7-9	TRBJ1-4	TGTGCCAGCACAACGGACCTGGGACAGTCCCTTGCAACTAATGAAAAACTGTTTTTT	CASTTDLGQSLATNEKLFF
.	.	TRBV6-1	TRBJ1-1	TGTGCCAGCAGCGGGAGGACAGCCTCTTTGGGAGCTTTCTTT	CASSGRTASLGAFF
.	TRBD1	TRBV7-2	TRBJ2-1	TGTGCCAGCAGCCAGGGGGCGGGCGTCAACAATGAGCAGTTCTTC	CASSQGAGVNNEQFF
.	TRBD1	TRBV6-5	TRBJ2-7	TGTGCCAGCAGTCGGCGGGGACAGGGAACCTACGAGCAGTACTTC	CASSRRGQGTYEQYF
.	TRBD1	TRBV28	TRBJ1-2	TGTGCCAGCAGGCTACAGGGGGCAGGCGGCTACACCTTC	CASRLQGAGGYTF
.	.	TRBV19	TRBJ1-1	TGTGTTACGGACGGAGGTCACACTGAAGCTTTCTTT	CVTDGGHTEAFF
.	TRBD2	TRBV28	TRBJ2-3	TGTGCCAGCAGTGACCCGGGAGGGCCGGTGTCAGATACGCAGTATTTT	CASSDPGGPVSDTQYF
.	.	TRBV4-2	TRBJ1-3	TGTGCCAGCACCCTTTCACAGGGAAGGTCTGGAAACACCATATATTTT	CASTLSQGRSGNTIYF
.	TRBD2	TRBV6-7	TRBJ2-7	TGTGCCAGGAGGTATTTAGCGGGAGGGAACTACGAGCAGTACTTC	CARRYLAGGNYEQYF
.	.	TRBV7-8	TRBJ2-3	TGTGCCAGCAGCTGGGGGACTTCGGGAGATACGCAGTATTTT	CASSWGTSGDTQYF
.	.	TRBV18	TRBJ1-1	TGTGCCAGCTCACCCTTAAGAGGGCGGAACACTGAAGCTTTCTTT	CASSPLRGRNTEAFF
.	TRBD1	TRBV5-1	TRBJ1-4	TGCGCCAGCAGCTGGTCCGGACGACAGGGGAATGAAAAACTGTTTTTT	CASSWSGRQGNEKLFF
.	.	TRBV7-9	TRBJ1-3	TGTGCCAGCAGCTTAGGCGGGTATAGCTCTGGAAACACCATATATTTT	CASSLGGYSSGNTIYF
.	.	TRBV10-1	TRBJ1-4	TGCGCCAGTGTCGTTCGAGGGGAAAAACTGTTTTTT	CASVVRGEKLFF
.	TRBD1	TRBV9	TRBJ1-6	TGTGCCAGCAGAGAGGGACAGGGAAGTTCACCCCTCCACTTT	CASREGQGSSPLHF
.	TRBD2	TRBV7-9	TRBJ2-2	TGTGCCAGCAGCGAGCGGGGGGCTGCCGGGGAGCTGTTTTTT	CASSERGAAGELFF
.	TRBD1	TRBV13	TRBJ2-1	TGTGCCAGCAGCTCTAAAGCTCCCGGGACAGGGGGTGTCAATGAGCAGTTCTTC	CASSSKAPGTGGVNEQFF
.	.	TRBV2	TRBJ2-7	TGTGCCAGCAGGGACAGTGCGGGCGAGCAGTACTTC	CASRDSAGEQYF
.	TRBD1	TRBV15	TRBJ2-6	TGTGCCACCAGCAGAAGACAGGGGATCACCGGGGCCAACGTCCTGACTTTC	CATSRRQGITGANVLTF
once	TRBD2	TRBV28	TRBJ2-1	TGTGCCAGCAGGGGTCGCCTAGCGGGAGGTCCCAATGAGCAGTTCTTC	CASRGRLAGGPNEQFF
.	TRBD1	TRBV19	TRBJ2-1	TGTGCCAGTAGTATTCTTCAGGGGGCACGCAATGAGCAGTTCTTC	CASSILQGARNEQFF
.	.	TRBV6-5	TRBJ1-1	TGTGCCAGCAGTTACTCGTACGGGATGAACACTGAAGCTTTCTTT	CASSYSYGMNTEAFF
.	.	TRBV19	TRBJ2-1	TGTGCCAGTAGTATATCGGACTGGGATGAGCAGTTCTTC	CASSISDWDEQFF
.	TRBD2	TRBV5-6	TRBJ2-1	TGTGCCAGCAGCTTTCTGGTAGTGGCGGGGGGGCCGAAGTTCTTC	CASSFLVVAGGPKFF
.	.	TRBV7-2	TRBJ2-4	TGTGCCAGCAGCTTATCCCAGCGGGACATTCAGTACTTC	CASSLSQRDIQYF
.	.	TRBV7-2	TRBJ2-3	TGTGCCAGCAGCTCCGCGGGCCTAGCGAGAGGATCAGATACGCAGTATTTT	CASSSAGLARGSDTQYF
.	TRBD1	TRBV7-8	TRBJ2-7	TGTGCCAGCAGCCCAGAAGACAGGGTTAGCTCCTACGAGCAGTACTTC	CASSPEDRVSSYEQYF
.	.	TRBV7-2	TRBJ1-1	TGTACCAGCAGCTCAGACAGCAGAAAACACACTGAAGCTTTCTTT	CTSSSDSRKHTEAFF
.	.	TRBV5-6	TRBJ2-7	TGTGCCAGCAGCCCGGAGGTCGGGATCCAGGCCCCCTACGAGCAGTACTTC	CASSPEVGIQAPYEQYF
once	TRBD2	TRBV19	TRBJ2-7	TGTGCCAGTACGTCCGGGAGGGCCTCCGAGCAGTACTTC	CASTSGRASEQYF
.	TRBD1	TRBV27	TRBJ2-7	TGTGCCAGCAGCCGGGACAGGGGTATGTACGAGCAGTACTTC	CASSRDRGMYEQYF
.	TRBD1	TRBV19	TRBJ2-2	TGTGCCAGTAGCCACAGGGGTGGGGAGCTGTTTTTT	CASSHRGGELFF
.	.	TRBV28	TRBJ1-3	TGTGCCACCTGGACAGCTGGAAACACCATATATTTT	CATWTAGNTIYF
.	.	TRBV7-2	TRBJ2-2	TGTGCCAGCAGCCCTGGGTGGGCCGCGAACACCGGGGAGCTGTTTTTT	CASSPGWAANTGELFF
.	TRBD1	TRBV5-1	TRBJ1-1	TGCGCCAGCAGCTTGGGGGCAGGGGGGAACACTGAAGCTTTCTTT	CASSLGAGGNTEAFF
.	.	TRBV4-1	TRBJ2-2	TGCGCCAGCAGCCAAGTCTGGCGGGCGTACACCGGGGAGCTGTTTTTT	CASSQVWRAYTGELFF
.	.	TRBV2	TRBJ1-3	TGTGCCAGCAGTGAACGGGGGGCGGGTGGAAACACCATATATTTT	CASSERGAGGNTIYF
.	.	TRBV2	TRBJ2-3	TGTGCCAGCAGGGACTTCACAGATACGCAGTATTTT	CASRDFTDTQYF
.	.	TRBV7-2	TRBJ1-2	TGTGCCAGCAGCTCTGTCTCCACAGGGACGGGAGGCTACACCTTC	CASSSVSTGTGGYTF
.	.	TRBV5-6	TRBJ1-5	TGTGCCAGCAGCGGGGGGGGTAGCAATCAGCCCCAGCATTTT	CASSGGGSNQPQHF
.	TRBD2	TRBV7-2	TRBJ2-1	TGTGCCAGCAGTTGGGCCCTAGCGGCTCTCAGCGGGAGCCACAATGAGCAGTTCTTC	CASSWALAALSGSHNEQFF
.	.	TRBV7-6	TRBJ1-5	TGTGCCAGCAGCTTAATATCTGGCAATCAGCCCCAGCATTTT	CASSLISGNQPQHF
.	.	TRBV11-2	TRBJ2-7	TGTGCCAGCAGCTTAGATCAGATCTACGAGCAGTACTTC	CASSLDQIYEQYF
.	TRBD2	TRBV11-2	TRBJ2-1	TGTGCCAGCAGGATCCCTATAGCGGGAGGAGGGGTTGAGCAGTTCTTC	CASRIPIAGGGVEQFF
.	.	TRBV27	TRBJ2-3	TGTGCCAGCAGTTTATCGTCGTCTAGCCCGTCCACAGATACGCAGTATTTT	CASSLSSSSPSTDTQYF
.	.	TRBV27	TRBJ1-1	TGTGCCAGCAGTTCGAAACCGATGAATGCGGGAGCTTTCTTT	CASSSKPMNAGAFF
.	TRBD1	TRBV23-1	TRBJ2-7	TGCGCCAGCAGTCTCCGGGACAGGGCTTCCTACGAGCAGTACTTC	CASSLRDRASYEQYF